These T cell receptor beta chains were read from a single sample in a study of blood T cell repertoires in COVID-19. The repertoire was sequenced with immunoSEQ multiplex PCR; TCRdb's copy has only in-frame clones and lacks some. The repertoire includes just over 200,000 clones, 70% to 90% of them detected once, and approximately 6% sits in the top ten. Material for sequencing was peripheral blood. The receptor source for this set is a man older than 75 with acute or convalescent COVID-19. Both conserved end residues are trimmed from each CDR3.

TRBJ1-2,TRBV30,AWRPITGGSGYGYT
TRBJ2-5,TRBV5-8,ASSLGVVGGETQY
TRBJ2-2,TRBV6-5,ASSPTSGELF
TRBJ2-3,TRBV30,AWSLGGRSTDTQY
TRBJ1-3,TRBV30,AWKGNGNTIY
TRBJ1-4,TRBV6-6,ASSPLQGGDEKLF
TRBJ1-2,TRBV13,ASSFRGGYT
TRBJ1-2,TRBV19,ASSSRVVTDRLDGYT
TRBJ1-2,TRBV11-3,ASSPGQGNYGYT
TRBJ2-1,TRBV3-1/TRBV3-2,ASSPSPGLAGGPSGEQF
TRBJ2-3,TRBV5-4,ASSLVLAGDTQY
TRBJ2-4,TRBV2,ASSPGLAKNIQY
TRBJ1-4,TRBV27,ASRLQGISEKLF
TRBJ1-1,TRBV19,ASSKPQGTKNTEAF
TRBJ2-3,TRBV18,ASSPPWSQGATDTQY
TRBJ2-6,TRBV28,ASSLSSSGANVLT
TRBJ2-6,TRBV19,ASSMQGSGANVLT
TRBJ2-3,TRBV24-1,ATSALGQGRTDTQY
TRBJ1-2,TRBV27,ASSSRRQESNYGYT
TRBJ2-7,TRBV9,ASNKRYEQY
TRBJ2-7,TRBV5-1,ASSLGGLAGYEQY
TRBJ2-2,TRBV6-8,ASSRVWGSGELF
TRBJ1-5,TRBV9,ASSVEPGRDQPQH
TRBJ2-1,TRBV19,ASKKGGPSNEQF
TRBJ1-6,TRBV11-3,ASSARTGSLHSPLH
TRBJ2-4,TRBV28,ASSKIELTLPLAKNIQY
TRBJ1-2,TRBV7-2,ASSSGGVESTGYT
TRBJ1-5,TRBV18,ASSPTQNQPQH
TRBJ2-2,TRBV7-2,ASSPGGLYTGELF
TRBJ2-1,TRBV4-2,ASSQESLAGLSEQF
TRBJ1-2,TRBV28,ASSVRIGGYT
TRBJ2-3,TRBV27,ASSFGNTDTQY
TRBJ1-1,TRBV28,ASGLGTEAF
TRBJ2-5,TRBV14,ASSQWSQAEETQY
TRBJ1-2,TRBV10-3,AISEGGAGYT
TRBJ2-7,TRBV11-1,ASSSHGGYEQY
TRBJ2-7,TRBV7-8,ASANTRLAGVGGYEQY
TRBJ2-5,TRBV10-3,AISWTHLETQY
TRBJ2-5,TRBV5-6,ASSGDGSLVRETQY
TRBJ2-3,TRBV7-8,ASSPRGTGQGWSTDTQY
TRBJ2-1,TRBV6-5,ASSLTSGSLNEQF
TRBJ2-5,TRBV5-6,ASSSTGGGETQY
TRBJ2-3,TRBV9,ASGLAVTDTQY
TRBJ1-6,TRBV27,ASRSTGVSSPLH
TRBJ2-1,TRBV12-5,ASGLVRTSDYNEQF